This is a list of T cell receptor beta chains from one sample in a study of CD8+ T cells in alopecia areata. Data came from immunoSEQ multiplex PCR; TCRdb stores just in-frame clones and leaves some out. The sample gives roughly 30,000 clones, about three fifths of which show up once; roughly 17% is in the top ten. Sequenced input: NKG2D-high CD8+ T cells sorted from blood. These receptors all stem from a human donor with alopecia areata. The CDR3 runs from the conserved cysteine through the conserved F or W.

cdr3_aa	j_call	v_call
CASSISSTGSTEAFF	TRBJ1-1	TRBV19
CASSGGLDTQYF	TRBJ2-3	TRBV9
CASSFTVTDTQYF	TRBJ2-3	TRBV5-6
CASSFGTVNYGYTF	TRBJ1-2	TRBV6-5
CASSDGGGTEAFF	TRBJ1-1	TRBV6-4
CASSLAGGEQYF	TRBJ2-7	TRBV13
CATLGLTDEQYF	TRBJ2-5	TRBV28
CASSLGVVGRGETQYF	TRBJ2-5	TRBV5-1
CAWSVGAGVNEQFF	TRBJ2-1	TRBV30
CASSPEGQPYEQYF	TRBJ2-7	TRBV7-9
CASRQGVSYEQYF	TRBJ2-7	TRBV19
CASSLDTGISGNTIYF	TRBJ1-3	TRBV7-9
CASSKTGYEQYF	TRBJ2-7	TRBV27
CASSLGTSGKAQYF	TRBJ2-3	TRBV27
CASNGAVYQPQHF	TRBJ1-5	TRBV2
CASSLTGSYNEQFF	TRBJ2-1	TRBV19
CASSSGLRTYEQYF	TRBJ2-7	TRBV7-2
CASSGGLAGETQYF	TRBJ2-5	TRBV5-1
CASSLSTEAFF	TRBJ1-1	TRBV11-2
CASSPRGTSSLYEQYF	TRBJ2-7	TRBV7-9
CASSQDRAGNSYEQYF	TRBJ2-7	TRBV4-2
CAILCGGAYEQYF	TRBJ2-7	TRBV21-1
CASSLASWRTDTQYF	TRBJ2-3	TRBV7-4
CASSIVGQPIYNEQFF	TRBJ2-1	TRBV19
CASSEGWTYEQYF	TRBJ2-7	TRBV10-2
CASSSPLTSSYEQYF	TRBJ2-7	TRBV28
CAVRAASTDTQYF	TRBJ2-3	TRBV11-2